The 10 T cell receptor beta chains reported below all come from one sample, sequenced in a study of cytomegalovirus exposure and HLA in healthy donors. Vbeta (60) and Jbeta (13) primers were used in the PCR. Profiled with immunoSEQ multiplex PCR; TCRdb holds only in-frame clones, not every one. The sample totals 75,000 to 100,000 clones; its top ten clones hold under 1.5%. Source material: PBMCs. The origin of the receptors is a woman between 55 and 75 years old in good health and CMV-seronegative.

CDR3 in DNA: TGTGCCAGCAGTTACAGTCACAGCCTCTCCTATGGCTACACCTTC. Amino acid sequence: CASSYSHSLSYGYTF. The chain recombines TRBV6-5 with TRBJ1-2; D not certain. Germline V lookup: CDR1 MNHEY, CDR2 SVGAGI. V lost 2 bases and J 4 bases, leaving 14 bases between the germline ends. The length of the CDR3 is 15 residues.

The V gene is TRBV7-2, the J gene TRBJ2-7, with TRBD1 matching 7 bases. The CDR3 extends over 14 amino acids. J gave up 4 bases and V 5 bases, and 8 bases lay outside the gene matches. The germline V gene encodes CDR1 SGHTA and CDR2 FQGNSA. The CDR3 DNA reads TGTGCCAGCAGCCAGCCGGACAGGATTTACGAGCAGTACTTC. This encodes CASSQPDRIYEQYF. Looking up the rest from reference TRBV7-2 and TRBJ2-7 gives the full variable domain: GAGVSQSPSNKVTEKGKDVELRCDPISGHTALYWYRQSLGQGLEFLIYFQGNSAPDKSGLPSDRFSAERTGGSVSTLTIQRTQQEDSAVYLCASSQPDRIYEQYFGPGTRLTVT.

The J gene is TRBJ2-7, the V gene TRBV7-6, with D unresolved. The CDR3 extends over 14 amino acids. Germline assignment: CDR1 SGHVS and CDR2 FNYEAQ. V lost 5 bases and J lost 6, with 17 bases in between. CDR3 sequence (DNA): TGTGCCAGCAGCCCTCGTCTAGAGCCTGGCGAGCAGTACTTC. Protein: CASSPRLEPGEQYF. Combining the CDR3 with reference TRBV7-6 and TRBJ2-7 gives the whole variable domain GAGVSQSPRYKVTKRGQDVALRCDPISGHVSLYWYRQALGQGPEFLTYFNYEAQQDKSGLPNDRFSAERPEGSISTLTIQRTEQRDSAMYRCASSPRLEPGEQYFGPGTRLTVT.

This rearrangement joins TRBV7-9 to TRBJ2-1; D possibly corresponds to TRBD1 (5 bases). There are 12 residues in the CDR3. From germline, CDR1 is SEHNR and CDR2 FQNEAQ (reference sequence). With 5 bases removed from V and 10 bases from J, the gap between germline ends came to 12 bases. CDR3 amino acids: CASSPTEGEQFF. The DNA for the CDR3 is TGTGCCAGCAGCCCGACAGAAGGCGAGCAGTTCTTC.

CDR3 sequence (DNA): TGTGCCAGCAGCTTAACGCCCAGGCAGTCTACGCAGTATTTT. It codes for CASSLTPRQSTQYF. The chain couples TRBV7-3 to TRBJ2-3; D is unclear. This CDR3 contains 14 residues. The ends were cut back, 0 bases at V and 8 bases at J, with 12 bases in the middle. Per the germline V gene, CDR1 is SGHTA and CDR2 is FQGTGA.

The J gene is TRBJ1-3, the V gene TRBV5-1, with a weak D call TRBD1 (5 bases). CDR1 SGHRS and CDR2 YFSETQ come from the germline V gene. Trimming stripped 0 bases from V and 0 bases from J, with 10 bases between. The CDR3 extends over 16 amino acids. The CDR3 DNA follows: TGCGCCAGCAGCTTGGCCTCCACAGGCTCTGGAAACACCATATATTTT. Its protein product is CASSLASTGSGNTIYF. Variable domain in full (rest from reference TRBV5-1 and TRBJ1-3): KAGVTQTPRYLIKTRGQQVTLSCSPISGHRSVSWYQQTPGQGLQFLFEYFSETQRNKGNFPGRFSGRQFSNSRSEMNVSTLELGDSALYLCASSLASTGSGNTIYFGEGSWLTVV.

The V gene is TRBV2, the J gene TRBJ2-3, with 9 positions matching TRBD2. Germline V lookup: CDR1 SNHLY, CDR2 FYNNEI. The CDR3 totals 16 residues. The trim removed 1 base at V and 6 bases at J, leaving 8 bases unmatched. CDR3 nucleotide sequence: TGTGCCAGCAGTGAAGGGGCGGGAGGGCCCGGGGATACGCAGTATTTT. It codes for CASSEGAGGPGDTQYF.

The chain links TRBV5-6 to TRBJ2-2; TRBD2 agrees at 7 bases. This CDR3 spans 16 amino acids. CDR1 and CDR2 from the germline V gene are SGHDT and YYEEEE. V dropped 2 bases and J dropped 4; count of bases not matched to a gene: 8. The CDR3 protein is CASSFLETSSTGELFF. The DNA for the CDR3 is TGTGCCAGCAGCTTCTTGGAGACTAGCAGCACCGGGGAGCTGTTTTTT.

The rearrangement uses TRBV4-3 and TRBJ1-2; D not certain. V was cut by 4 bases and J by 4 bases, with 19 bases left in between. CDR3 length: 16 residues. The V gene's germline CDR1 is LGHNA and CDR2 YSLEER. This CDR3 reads CASSRKETLASYGYTF. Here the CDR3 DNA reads TGCGCCAGCAGCCGGAAGGAGACGTTGGCTAGCTATGGCTACACCTTC.

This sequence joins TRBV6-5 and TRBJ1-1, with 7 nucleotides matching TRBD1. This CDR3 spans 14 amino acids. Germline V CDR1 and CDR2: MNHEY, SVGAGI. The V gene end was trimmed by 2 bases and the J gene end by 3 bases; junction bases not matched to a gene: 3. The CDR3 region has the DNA TGTGCCAGCAGTTACCAGGGGGTCGACACTGAAGCTTTCTTT. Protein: CASSYQGVDTEAFF.